This entry is about one T cell receptor (beta chain). CDR1 LGHNA and CDR2 YSLEER come from the germline V gene. Unmatched junction bases numbered 7, after V lost 0 bases and J lost 2 bases. The CDR3 contains 19 residues. This entry belongs to a study of blood T cell repertoires in COVID-19. Clones were sequenced by immunoSEQ multiplex PCR, and TCRdb holds only the in-frame ones, with some missing. The repertoire consists of 240,000 or so clones, with around 86% occurring once and the leading ten covering 5.5% to 7.5%. The rearrangement links TRBV4-3 to TRBJ1-6, with 10 positions matching TRBD1. The TCR sequence derives from a woman in her 70s with active or convalescent COVID-19. The specimen sequenced was peripheral blood. CDR3 residues: CASSQERAGTGAYNSPLHF. In nucleotides, the CDR3 is TGCGCCAGCAGCCAAGAGAGGGCCGGGACAGGGGCCTATAATTCACCCCTCCACTTT.